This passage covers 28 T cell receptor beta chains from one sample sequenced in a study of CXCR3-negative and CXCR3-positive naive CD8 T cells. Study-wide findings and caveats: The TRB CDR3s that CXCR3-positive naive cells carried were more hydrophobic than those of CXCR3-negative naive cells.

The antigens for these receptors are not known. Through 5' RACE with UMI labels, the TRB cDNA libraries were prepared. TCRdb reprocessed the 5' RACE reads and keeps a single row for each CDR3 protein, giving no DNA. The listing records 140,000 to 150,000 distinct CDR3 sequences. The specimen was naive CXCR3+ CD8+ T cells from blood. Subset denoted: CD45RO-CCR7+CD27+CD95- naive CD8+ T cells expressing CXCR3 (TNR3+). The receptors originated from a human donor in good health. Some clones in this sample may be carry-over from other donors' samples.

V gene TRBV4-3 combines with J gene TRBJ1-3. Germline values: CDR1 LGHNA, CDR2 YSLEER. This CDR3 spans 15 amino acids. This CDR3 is CASSQDWDSGNTIYF.

CDR3 in amino acids: CASSPTWGHEQYF. The rearrangement links TRBV12-3 or TRBV12-4 to TRBJ2-7; TCRdb outputs TRBD1, but without DNA this stays unchecked. The CDR3 spans 13 residues.

The CDR3 sequence: CASIPYVVGEAFF. The chain joins TRBV7-9 to TRBJ1-1; TCRdb reports TRBD1, a call that lacks DNA to check it against. The germline V gene encodes CDR1 SEHNR and CDR2 FQNEAQ (reference sequence). CDR3 length: 13 residues.

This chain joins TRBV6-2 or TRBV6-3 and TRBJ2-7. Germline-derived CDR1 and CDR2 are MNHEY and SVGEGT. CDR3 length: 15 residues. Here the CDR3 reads CASSFTALSSYEQYF.

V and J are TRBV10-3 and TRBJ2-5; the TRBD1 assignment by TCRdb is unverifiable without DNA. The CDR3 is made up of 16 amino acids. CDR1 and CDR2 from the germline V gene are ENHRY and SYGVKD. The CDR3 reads CAIKTNRAPAQETQYF.

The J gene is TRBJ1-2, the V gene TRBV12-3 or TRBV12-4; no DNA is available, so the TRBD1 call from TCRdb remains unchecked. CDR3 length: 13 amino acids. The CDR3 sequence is CASSPGHDYGYTF.

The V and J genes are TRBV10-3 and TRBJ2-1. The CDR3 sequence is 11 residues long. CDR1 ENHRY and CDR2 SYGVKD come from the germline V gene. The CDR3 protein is CAISESWDVLF.

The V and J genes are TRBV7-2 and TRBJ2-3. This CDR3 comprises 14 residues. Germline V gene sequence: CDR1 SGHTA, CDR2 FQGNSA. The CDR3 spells CASFIGLGTDTQYF. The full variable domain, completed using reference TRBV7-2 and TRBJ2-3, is GAGVSQSPSNKVTEKGKDVELRCDPISGHTALYWYRQSLGQGLEFLIYFQGNSAPDKSGLPSDRFSAERTGGSVSTLTIQRTQQEDSAVYLCASFIGLGTDTQYFGPGTRLTVL.

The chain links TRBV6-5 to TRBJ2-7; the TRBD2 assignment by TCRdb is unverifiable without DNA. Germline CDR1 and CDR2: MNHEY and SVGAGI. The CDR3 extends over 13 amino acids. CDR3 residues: CASSLPRLGEQYF.

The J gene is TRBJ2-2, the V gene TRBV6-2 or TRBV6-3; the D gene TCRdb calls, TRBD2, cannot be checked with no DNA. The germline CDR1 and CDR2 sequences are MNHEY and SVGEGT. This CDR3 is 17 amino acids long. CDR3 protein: CASSSPSDKKNTGELFF.

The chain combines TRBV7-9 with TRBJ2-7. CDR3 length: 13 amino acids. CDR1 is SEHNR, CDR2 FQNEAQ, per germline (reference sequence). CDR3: CASSNSDGYEQYF.

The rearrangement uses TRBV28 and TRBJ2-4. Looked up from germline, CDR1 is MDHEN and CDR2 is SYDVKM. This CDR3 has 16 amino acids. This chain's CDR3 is CASSLGDLGFKNIQYF.

CDR3 amino acids: CASSLALVAYEQYF. The chain has TRBV7-2 and TRBJ2-7. The length of the CDR3 is 14 residues. Germline lookup yields CDR1 SGHTA and CDR2 FQGNSA.

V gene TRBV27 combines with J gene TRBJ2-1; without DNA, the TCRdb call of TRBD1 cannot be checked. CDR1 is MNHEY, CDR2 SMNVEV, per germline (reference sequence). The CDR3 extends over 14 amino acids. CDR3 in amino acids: CASSLSIGGNEQFF.

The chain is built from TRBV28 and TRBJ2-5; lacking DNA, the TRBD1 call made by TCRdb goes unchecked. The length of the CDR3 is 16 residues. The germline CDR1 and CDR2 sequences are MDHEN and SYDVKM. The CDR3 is CASSPIQGRTQETQYF.

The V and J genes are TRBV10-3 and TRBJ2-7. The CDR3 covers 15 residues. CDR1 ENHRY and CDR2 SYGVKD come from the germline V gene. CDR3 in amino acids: CAISEGEGIGYEQYF.

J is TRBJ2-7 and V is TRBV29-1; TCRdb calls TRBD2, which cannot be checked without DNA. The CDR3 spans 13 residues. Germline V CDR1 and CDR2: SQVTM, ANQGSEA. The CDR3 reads CSVRGRDHYEQYF.

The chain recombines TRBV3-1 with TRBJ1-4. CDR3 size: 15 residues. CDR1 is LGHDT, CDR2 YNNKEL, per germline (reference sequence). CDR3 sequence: CASSQRQRTNEKLFF.

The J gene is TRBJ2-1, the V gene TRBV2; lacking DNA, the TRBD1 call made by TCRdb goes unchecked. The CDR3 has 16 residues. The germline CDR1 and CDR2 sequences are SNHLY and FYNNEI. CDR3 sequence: CASSDLGQGAYNEQFF.

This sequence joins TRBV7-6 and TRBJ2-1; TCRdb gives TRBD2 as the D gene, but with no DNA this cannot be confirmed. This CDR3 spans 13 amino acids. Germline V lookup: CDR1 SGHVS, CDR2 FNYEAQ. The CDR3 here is CASSARLADEQFF.

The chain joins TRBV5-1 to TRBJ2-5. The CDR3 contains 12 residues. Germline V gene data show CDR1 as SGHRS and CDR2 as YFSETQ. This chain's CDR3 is CASLGPKETQYF.

CDR3 protein: CASSRLAGGRTDTQYF. The rearrangement joins TRBV6-2 or TRBV6-3 to TRBJ2-3; TCRdb's assignment of TRBD2 cannot be checked, as there is no DNA. This CDR3 region has 16 residues. Germline V gene data show CDR1 as MNHEY and CDR2 as SVGEGT.

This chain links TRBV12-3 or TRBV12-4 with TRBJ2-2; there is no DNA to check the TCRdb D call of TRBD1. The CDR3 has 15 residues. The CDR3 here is CASSGGDRNTGELFF.

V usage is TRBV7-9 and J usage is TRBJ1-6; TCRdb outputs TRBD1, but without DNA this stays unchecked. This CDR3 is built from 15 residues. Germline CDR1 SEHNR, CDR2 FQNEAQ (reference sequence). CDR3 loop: CASSLVAGYNSPLHF.

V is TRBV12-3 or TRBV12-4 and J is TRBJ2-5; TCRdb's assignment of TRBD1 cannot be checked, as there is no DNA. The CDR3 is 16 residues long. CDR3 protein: CASSPGGTDAQETQYF.

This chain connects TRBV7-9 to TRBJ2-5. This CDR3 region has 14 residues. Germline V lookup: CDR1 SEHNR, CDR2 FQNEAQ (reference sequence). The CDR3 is CASSFTGDQETQYF.

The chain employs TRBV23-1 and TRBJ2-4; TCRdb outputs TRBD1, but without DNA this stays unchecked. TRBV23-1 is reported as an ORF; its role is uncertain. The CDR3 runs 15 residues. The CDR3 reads CASRNSGTGKNIQYF.

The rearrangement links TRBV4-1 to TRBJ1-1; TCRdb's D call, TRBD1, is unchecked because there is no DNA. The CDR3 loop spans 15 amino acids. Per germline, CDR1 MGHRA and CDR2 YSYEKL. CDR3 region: CASSLPIGDGTEAFF.